This T cell receptor beta chain was identified during a study of human T cells and chemical hapten exposure. Study outcomes and limitations: Significantly greater numbers of large CDR3 similarity clusters came from expanded TCRs than from controls.

Time point meaning: patch test 3, about 24 weeks after DPC sensitization. The sample's treatment: therapeutic diphenylcyclopropenone sensitization with weekly scalp DPC. The authors' total RNA extraction used unfractionated whole blood. This clonotype occurred many times. The antigen is undetermined. Per germline, CDR1 DFQATT and CDR2 SNEGSKA (reference sequence). V dropped 3 bases and J dropped 1; count of bases not matched to a gene: 3. The CDR3 totals 14 residues. TCRdb independently ran MiXCR on the RACE reads; one entry per CDR3 protein. The repertoire includes 50,000 or so distinct CDR3 sequences, 9.9% of them detected once, and roughly 15% sits in the top ten.

The receptor's source is a woman aged 40 to 50 with alopecia areata. Some clones in this sample may be carry-over from other donors' samples. The rearrangement uses TRBV20-1 and TRBJ2-3; 8 bases are a match to TRBD2. Sequencing used whole blood, obtained in connection with sensitization to the hapten diphenylcyclopropenone (DPC). This CDR3 is CSASGLAGTDTQYF. The CDR3 coding sequence is TGCAGTGCTAGCGGACTAGCAGGCACAGATACGCAGTATTTT.